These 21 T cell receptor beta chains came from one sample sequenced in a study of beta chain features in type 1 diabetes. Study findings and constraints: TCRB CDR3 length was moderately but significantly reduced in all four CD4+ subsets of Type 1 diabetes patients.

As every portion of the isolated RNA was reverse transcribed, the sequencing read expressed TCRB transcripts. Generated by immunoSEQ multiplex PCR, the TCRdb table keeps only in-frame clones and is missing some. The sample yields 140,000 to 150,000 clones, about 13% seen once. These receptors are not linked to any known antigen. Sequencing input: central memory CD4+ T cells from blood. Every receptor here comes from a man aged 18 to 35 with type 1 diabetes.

The CDR3 DNA is TGTGCCAGCAGCTGGGCGGGCCCGAACACTGAAGCTTTCTTT. This sequence encodes CASSWAGPNTEAFF. V is TRBV7-2 and J is TRBJ1-1; D not certain. This CDR3 region has 14 residues. CDR1 is SGHTA and CDR2 is FQGNSA in the germline V gene. Trimming pared 4 bases from V and 1 base from J, leaving 10 bases between.

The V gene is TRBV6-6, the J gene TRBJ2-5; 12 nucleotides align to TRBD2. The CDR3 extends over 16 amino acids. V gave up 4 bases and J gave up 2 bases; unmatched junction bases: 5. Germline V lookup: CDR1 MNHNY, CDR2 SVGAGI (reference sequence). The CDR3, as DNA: TGTGCCAGCAGTTTAGGACTAGCGGGGAATCAAGAGACCCAGTACTTC. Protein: CASSLGLAGNQETQYF.

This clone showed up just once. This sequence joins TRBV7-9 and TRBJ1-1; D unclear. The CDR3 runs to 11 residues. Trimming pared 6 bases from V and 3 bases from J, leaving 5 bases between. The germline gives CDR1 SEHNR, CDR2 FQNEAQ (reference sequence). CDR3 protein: CASSGHTEAFF. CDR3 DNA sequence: TGTGCCAGCAGTGGGCACACTGAAGCTTTCTTT.

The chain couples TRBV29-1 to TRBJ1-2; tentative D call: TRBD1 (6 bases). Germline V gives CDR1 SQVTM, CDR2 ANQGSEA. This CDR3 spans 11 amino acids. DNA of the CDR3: TGCACTTCGGACAGCACATATGGCTACACCTTC. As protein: CTSDSTYGYTF.

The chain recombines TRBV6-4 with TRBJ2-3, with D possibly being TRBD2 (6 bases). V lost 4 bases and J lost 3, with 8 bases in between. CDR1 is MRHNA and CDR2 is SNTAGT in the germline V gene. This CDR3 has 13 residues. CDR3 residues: CASSGLGTDTQYF. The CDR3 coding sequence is TGTGCCAGCAGTGGACTAGGTACAGATACGCAGTATTTT.

The chain's CDR3 is CASSVTSGGPSDQYF. The CDR3 region has the DNA TGTGCCAGCAGCGTAACTAGCGGGGGCCCCAGCGACCAGTACTTC. The rearrangement uses TRBV9 and TRBJ2-5; 11 nucleotides agree with TRBD2. The CDR3 spans 15 residues. The germline CDR1 and CDR2 sequences are SGDLS and YYNGEE. Trimming took 1 base from V and 10 from J; bases not matched to a gene: 9.

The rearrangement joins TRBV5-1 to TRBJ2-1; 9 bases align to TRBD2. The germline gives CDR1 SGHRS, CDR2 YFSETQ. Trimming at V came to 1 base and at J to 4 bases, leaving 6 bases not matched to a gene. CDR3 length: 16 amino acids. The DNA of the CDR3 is TGCGCCAGCAGCTTGTCGCCTAGCGGGGTTTACAATGAGCAGTTCTTC. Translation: CASSLSPSGVYNEQFF. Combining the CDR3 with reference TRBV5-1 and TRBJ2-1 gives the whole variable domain KAGVTQTPRYLIKTRGQQVTLSCSPISGHRSVSWYQQTPGQGLQFLFEYFSETQRNKGNFPGRFSGRQFSNSRSEMNVSTLELGDSALYLCASSLSPSGVYNEQFFGPGTRLTVL.

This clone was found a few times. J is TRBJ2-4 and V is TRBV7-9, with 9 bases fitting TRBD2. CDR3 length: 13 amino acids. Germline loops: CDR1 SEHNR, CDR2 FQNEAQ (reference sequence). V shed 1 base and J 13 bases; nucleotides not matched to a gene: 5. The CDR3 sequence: CASSLDLAGLQYF. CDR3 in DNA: TGTGCCAGCAGCTTAGACCTAGCGGGGTTACAGTACTTC.

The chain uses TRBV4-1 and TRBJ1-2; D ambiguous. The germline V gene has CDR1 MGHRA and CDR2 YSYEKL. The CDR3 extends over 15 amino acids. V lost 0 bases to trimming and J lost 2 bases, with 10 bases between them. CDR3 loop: CASSQETSLNYGYTF. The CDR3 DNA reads TGCGCCAGCAGCCAAGAGACCTCCCTAAACTATGGCTACACCTTC.

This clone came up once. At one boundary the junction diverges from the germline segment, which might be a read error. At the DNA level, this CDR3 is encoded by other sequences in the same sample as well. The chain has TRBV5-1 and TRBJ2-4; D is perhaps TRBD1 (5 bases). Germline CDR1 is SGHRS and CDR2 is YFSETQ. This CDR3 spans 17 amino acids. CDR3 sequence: CASSLDHRTEAKNIQYF. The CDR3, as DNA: TGCGCTAGCAGCTTGGACCACAGGACCGAAGCCAAAAACATTCAGTACTTC.

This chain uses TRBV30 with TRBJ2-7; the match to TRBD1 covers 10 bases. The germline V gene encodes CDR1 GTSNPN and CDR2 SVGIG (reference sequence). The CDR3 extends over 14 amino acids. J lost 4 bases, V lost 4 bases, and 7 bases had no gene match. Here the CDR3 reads CAWKPGQGRYEQYF. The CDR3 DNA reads TGTGCCTGGAAGCCGGGACAGGGGAGATACGAGCAGTACTTC.

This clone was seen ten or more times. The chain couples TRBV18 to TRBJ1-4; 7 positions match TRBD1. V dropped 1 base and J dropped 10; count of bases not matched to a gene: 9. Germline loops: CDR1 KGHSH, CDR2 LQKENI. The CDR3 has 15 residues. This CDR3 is CASSPHHQGGVKLFF. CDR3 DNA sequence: TGTGCCAGCTCACCACATCACCAGGGGGGAGTAAAACTGTTTTTT.

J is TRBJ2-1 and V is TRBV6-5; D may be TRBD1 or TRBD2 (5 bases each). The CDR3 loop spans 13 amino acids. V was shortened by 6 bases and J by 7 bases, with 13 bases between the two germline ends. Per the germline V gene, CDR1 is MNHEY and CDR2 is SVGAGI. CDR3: CASSPGGWNEQFF. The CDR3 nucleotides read TGTGCCAGCAGCCCTGGGGGTTGGAATGAGCAGTTCTTC.

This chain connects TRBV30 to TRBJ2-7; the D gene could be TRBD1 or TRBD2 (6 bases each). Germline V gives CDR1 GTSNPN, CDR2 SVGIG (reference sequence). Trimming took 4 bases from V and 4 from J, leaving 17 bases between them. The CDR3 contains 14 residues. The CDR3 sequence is CAWNGRRGQYEQYF. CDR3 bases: TGTGCCTGGAATGGACGGAGGGGACAATACGAGCAGTACTTC.

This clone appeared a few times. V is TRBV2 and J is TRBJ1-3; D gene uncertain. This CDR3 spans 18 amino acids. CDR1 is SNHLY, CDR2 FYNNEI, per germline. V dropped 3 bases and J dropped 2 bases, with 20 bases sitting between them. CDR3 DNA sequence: TGTGCCAGCAGTGATGACGAGAAGGGTAGGCCCCCTGGAAACACCATATATTTT. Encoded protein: CASSDDEKGRPPGNTIYF.

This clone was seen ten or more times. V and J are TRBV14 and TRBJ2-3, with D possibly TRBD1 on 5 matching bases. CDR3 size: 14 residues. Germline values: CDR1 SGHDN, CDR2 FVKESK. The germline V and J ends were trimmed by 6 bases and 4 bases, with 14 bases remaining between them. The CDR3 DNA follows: TGTGCCAGCAGGCGATCCAGGGATTCAGATACGCAGTATTTT. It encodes CASRRSRDSDTQYF. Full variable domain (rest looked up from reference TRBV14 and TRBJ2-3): EAGVTQFPSHSVIEKGQTVTLRCDPISGHDNLYWYRRVMGKEIKFLLHFVKESKQDESGMPNNRFLAERTGGTYSTLKVQPAELEDSGVYFCASRRSRDSDTQYFGPGTRLTVL.

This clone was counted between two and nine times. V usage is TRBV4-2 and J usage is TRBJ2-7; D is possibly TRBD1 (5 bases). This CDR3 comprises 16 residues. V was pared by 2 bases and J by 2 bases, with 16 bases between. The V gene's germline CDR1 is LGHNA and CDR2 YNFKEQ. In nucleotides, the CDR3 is TGTGCCAGCAGCCAAAGTGAGAAGGGGCCAACCTACGAGCAGTACTTC. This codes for CASSQSEKGPTYEQYF.

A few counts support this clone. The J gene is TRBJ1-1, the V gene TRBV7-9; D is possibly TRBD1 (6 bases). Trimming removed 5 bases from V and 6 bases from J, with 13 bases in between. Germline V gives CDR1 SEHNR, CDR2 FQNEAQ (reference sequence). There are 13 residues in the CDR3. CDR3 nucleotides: TGTGCCAGCAGCGACACAGGGCCCGCTGAAGCTTTCTTT. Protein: CASSDTGPAEAFF. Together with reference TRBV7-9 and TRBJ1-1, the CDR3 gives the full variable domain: DTGVSQNPRHKITKRGQNVTFRCDPISEHNRLYWYRQTLGQGPEFLTYFQNEAQLEKSRLLSDRFSAERPKGSFSTLEIQRTEQGDSAMYLCASSDTGPAEAFFGQGTRLTVV.

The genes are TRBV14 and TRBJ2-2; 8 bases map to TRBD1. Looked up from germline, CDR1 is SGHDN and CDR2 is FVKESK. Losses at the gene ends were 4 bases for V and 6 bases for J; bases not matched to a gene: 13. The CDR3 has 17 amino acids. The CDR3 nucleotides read TGTGCCAGCAGCCCCTCTCCTGGACAGGGTGTGGCCGGGGAGCTGTTTTTT. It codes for CASSPSPGQGVAGELFF.

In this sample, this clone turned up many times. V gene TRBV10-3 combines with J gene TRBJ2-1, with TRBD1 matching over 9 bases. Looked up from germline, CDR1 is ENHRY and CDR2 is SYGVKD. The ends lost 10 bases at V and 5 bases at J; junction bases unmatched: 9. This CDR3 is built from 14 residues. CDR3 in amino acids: CATWLGTGNNEQFF. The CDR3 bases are TGTGCCACTTGGCTCGGGACAGGGAACAATGAGCAGTTCTTC.

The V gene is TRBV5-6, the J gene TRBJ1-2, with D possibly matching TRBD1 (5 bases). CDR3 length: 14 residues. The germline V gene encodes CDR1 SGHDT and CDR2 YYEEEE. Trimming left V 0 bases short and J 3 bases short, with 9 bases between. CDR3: CASSLGQKDYGYTF. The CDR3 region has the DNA TGTGCCAGCAGCTTGGGACAGAAAGACTATGGCTACACCTTC.